This T cell receptor (beta chain) was identified in a study of T cell repertoires in cytomegalovirus infection. Across the study: Evidence of both CMV infection and a matching HLA type came from public TCR beta signatures.

General observations from the study: HLA-C-restricted CMV-specific TCR beta clonotypes were dominant in the ex vivo response.

This clonotype came up many times. The antigen remains undetermined. There are 14 residues in the CDR3. CDR1 and CDR2 (germline): SQVTM, ANQGSEA. V was pared by 7 bases and J by 7 bases, with 12 bases of the junction left unmatched. Each CDR3 protein gets one entry after TCRdb re-called the reads with MiXCR. Among about 240,000 distinct CDR3 sequences listed, 6% to 8% were seen once. The specimen was PBMCs. The sequence came from a human donor in good health (CMV status not recorded). Some clones in this sample may be carry-over from other donors' samples. The chain has TRBV29-1 and TRBJ1-2; 10 nucleotides agree with TRBD1. The CDR3 spells CSAWTGQGNPGYTF. The CDR3 bases are TGCAGCGCCTGGACGGGACAGGGGAACCCTGGCTACACCTTC.